What follows are 31 T cell receptor beta chains derived from one specimen sequenced in a study of response to subunit inactivated influenza vaccine. TCRdb re-called the RT-PCR reads with MiXCR, one entry per CDR3 protein. Of about 700,000 distinct CDR3 sequences in the sample, 15% to 18% are singletons; the top ten hold 11%. The sample in question was PBMCs from blood, obtained about 13 days after vaccination. The receptors were gathered from a middle-aged man who received an inactivated influenza vaccine.

This clonotype has ten or more counts. This chain links TRBV28 with TRBJ2-7; maybe TRBD1 (5 bases). V dropped 5 bases and J dropped 5 bases, with 7 bases sitting between them. The CDR3 consists of 11 residues. CDR1 MDHEN and CDR2 SYDVKM come from the germline V gene. CDR3 in DNA: TGTGCCAGCAGTCGCAGGGACGAGCAGTACTTC. Its protein product is CASSRRDEQYF.

The chain combines TRBV24-1 with TRBJ2-1; 12 nucleotides agree with TRBD2. There are 20 residues in the CDR3. Germline assignment: CDR1 KGHDR and CDR2 SFDVKD. V gave up 9 bases and J gave up 0 bases; unmatched junction bases: 17. The CDR3 sequence is CATSEGSGTSGRSSYNEQFF. CDR3 bases: TGTGCCACCTCTGAGGGCTCCGGGACTAGCGGGCGAAGCTCCTACAATGAGCAGTTCTTC.

This chain connects TRBV4-1 to TRBJ2-1; TRBD2 agrees at 8 bases. V lost 0 bases to trimming and J lost 3 bases; unmatched junction nucleotides: 10. The CDR3 runs to 18 residues. CDR1 is MGHRA and CDR2 is YSYEKL in the germline V gene. As DNA, the CDR3 is TGCGCCAGCAGCCAAGATCTGCCCGGGGGGGCCTACTACAATGAGCAGTTCTTC. Its translation: CASSQDLPGGAYYNEQFF.

This clonotype has more than one count but fewer than ten. CDR3 coding DNA: TGTGCCGGGGGGAAGACAGGGTACCAAGAGACCCAGTACTTC. Translating gives CAGGKTGYQETQYF. The genes are TRBV6-1 and TRBJ2-5; possible D gene TRBD1, 7 bases. This CDR3 comprises 14 residues. CDR1 is MNHNS and CDR2 is SASEGT in the germline V gene. Between the trimmed V and J ends, which lost 11 bases and 0 bases, there was a span of 16 bases.

This clonotype has only a few counts. The chain combines TRBV6-2 or TRBV6-3 with TRBJ1-1, with a tentative D call TRBD1 (6 bases). The CDR3 is 18 residues long. Trimming removed 2 bases from V and 0 bases from J, with 19 bases in between. In germline, CDR1 is MNHEY, CDR2 SVGEGT. DNA of the CDR3: TGTGCCAGCAGTTACGTTGCCCGGGGGCCGATAATGAACACTGAAGCTTTCTTT. Residues: CASSYVARGPIMNTEAFF.

There are a few counts of this clonotype. This chain connects TRBV20-1 to TRBJ2-1, with a possible D match to TRBD2 (5 bases). The length of the CDR3 is 13 residues. Germline V gene data show CDR1 as DFQATT and CDR2 as SNEGSKA (reference sequence). V was shortened by 6 bases and J by 6 bases, with 15 bases between the two germline ends. The CDR3 loop reads CSAIHRSGNEQFF. CDR3 coding DNA: TGCAGTGCGATCCACCGAAGCGGCAATGAGCAGTTCTTC.

The chain recombines TRBV12-3 or TRBV12-4 with TRBJ2-7; TRBD1 might be the D (6 bases). The CDR3 consists of 12 residues. V lost 7 bases to trimming and J lost 4 bases, with 11 bases between them. The CDR3 region is CASKNREYEQYF. CDR3 coding DNA: TGTGCCAGCAAGAACAGGGAATACGAGCAGTACTTC.

The gene calls are TRBV6-5 and TRBJ2-7, with D perhaps given as TRBD1 or TRBD2 (5 bases each). V was pared by 6 bases and J by 8 bases, with 14 bases between. Germline V gene data show CDR1 as MNHEY and CDR2 as SVGAGI. The CDR3 runs 12 residues. DNA of the CDR3: TGTGCCAGCAGGACCACCGGGACCCAGCAGTACTTC. Amino acid sequence: CASRTTGTQQYF.

This clonotype was seen repeatedly, ten times or more. The chain is built from TRBV4-2 and TRBJ2-2, with D perhaps matching TRBD2 (6 bases). Germline CDR1 is LGHNA and CDR2 is YNFKEQ. Trimming shortened V by 1 base and J by 7 bases, and 13 bases separated the two germline ends. This CDR3 region has 15 residues. CDR3 loop: CASSQVSGEVGELFF. CDR3 DNA: TGTGCCAGCAGCCAAGTTAGCGGAGAGGTCGGGGAGCTGTTTTTT.

There are a few counts of this clonotype. The chain recombines TRBV7-9 with TRBJ2-1; 13 bases are shared with TRBD2. Germline CDR1 SEHNR, CDR2 FQNEAQ (reference sequence). Trimming removed 4 bases from V and 9 bases from J; junction bases left unmatched: 6. The CDR3 is made up of 15 amino acids. CDR3 region: CASSSRTSGSVEQFF. CDR3 in DNA: TGTGCCAGCAGCTCGAGGACTAGCGGGAGTGTTGAGCAGTTCTTC.

V usage is TRBV7-7 and J usage is TRBJ2-2; D not resolved. V gave up 5 bases and J gave up 6 bases, with 16 bases separating them. CDR3 length: 15 residues. Germline lookup yields CDR1 SSHAT and CDR2 FNYEAQ (reference sequence). This CDR3 is CASSLSLDRPGELFF. CDR3 nucleotides: TGTGCCAGCAGCCTTTCCCTGGACCGCCCCGGGGAGCTGTTTTTT.

The CDR3 nucleotides read TGTGCCAGCAGCCCCCGGGAGTTTGGTAACTATGGCTACACCTTC. It codes for CASSPREFGNYGYTF. The rearrangement uses TRBV9 and TRBJ1-2; D unclear. Germline V gives CDR1 SGDLS, CDR2 YYNGEE. Trimming removed 4 bases from V and 1 base from J, with 14 bases in between. CDR3 length: 15 amino acids.

This clonotype was counted many times. The V call is TRBV10-3, the J call TRBJ2-3; a possible D gene is TRBD1 (6 bases). V dropped 2 bases and J dropped 0 bases, with 9 bases sitting between them. This CDR3 is built from 15 residues. Germline V lookup: CDR1 ENHRY, CDR2 SYGVKD. The CDR3 is CAISERQASTDTQYF. CDR3 bases: TGTGCCATCAGTGAGAGACAGGCTAGCACAGATACGCAGTATTTT.

V is TRBV9 and J is TRBJ1-1; no clear D gene. Trimming pared 0 bases from V and 0 bases from J, leaving 9 bases between. This CDR3 has 15 residues. Germline lookup yields CDR1 SGDLS and CDR2 YYNGEE. In DNA form, the CDR3 reads TGTGCCAGCAGCGTAGATCCAGTCCTGAACACTGAAGCTTTCTTT. This codes for CASSVDPVLNTEAFF.

The chain joins TRBV11-1 to TRBJ2-7, with 10 bases matching TRBD2. Trimming took 6 bases from V and 4 from J; bases not matched to a gene: 9. The germline gives CDR1 SGHAT, CDR2 FQDESV (reference sequence). There are 15 residues in the CDR3. The CDR3: CASSSPGLAIYEQYF. The CDR3 DNA is TGTGCCAGCAGTTCACCGGGACTAGCGATTTACGAGCAGTACTTC. Variable domain in full (rest from reference TRBV11-1 and TRBJ2-7): EAEVAQSPRYKITEKSQAVAFWCDPISGHATLYWYRQILGQGPELLVQFQDESVVDDSQLPKDRFSAERLKGVDSTLKIQPAELGDSAMYLCASSSPGLAIYEQYFGPGTRLTVT.

The chain recombines TRBV7-8 with TRBJ2-6, with 8 positions matching TRBD1. There are 15 residues in the CDR3. Unmatched junction bases numbered 0, after V lost 3 bases and J lost 2 bases. From germline, CDR1 is SGHVS and CDR2 FQNEAQ. CDR3 in DNA: TGTGCCAGCAGCTTGGACAGGGCTGGGGCCAACGTCCTGACTTTC. Translating it yields CASSLDRAGANVLTF. The complete variable domain, with remaining parts taken from reference TRBV7-8 and TRBJ2-6, reads GAGVSQSPRYKVAKRGQDVALRCDPISGHVSLFWYQQALGQGPEFLTYFQNEAQLDKSGLPSDRFFAERPEGSVSTLKIQRTQQEDSAVYLCASSLDRAGANVLTFGAGSRLTVL.

This clonotype was seen a few times. This sequence joins TRBV20-1 and TRBJ2-3, with 11 bases matching TRBD2. The CDR3 is 14 amino acids. J was trimmed by 3 bases and V by 6 bases; bases with no gene match: 5. Germline assignment: CDR1 DFQATT and CDR2 SNEGSKA (reference sequence). The CDR3 region is CSALGLAATDTQYF. The CDR3 DNA follows: TGCAGTGCCCTGGGACTAGCGGCAACAGATACGCAGTATTTT.

This clonotype was counted only a few times. V and J are TRBV4-1 and TRBJ1-1; 7 nucleotides align to TRBD1. With 6 bases clipped from V and 1 base from J, the junction kept 8 bases outside the gene matches. The CDR3 contains 15 residues. Germline V gene data show CDR1 as MGHRA and CDR2 as YSYEKL. The DNA of the CDR3 is TGCGCCAGCAGATACCTACAGGGGACGAACACTGAAGCTTTCTTT. Its protein is CASRYLQGTNTEAFF.

This clonotype has a count of ten or more. The rearrangement joins TRBV20-1 to TRBJ2-1; no reliable D call. Germline CDR1 DFQATT, CDR2 SNEGSKA (reference sequence). Trimming removed 4 bases at V and 2 bases at J, with 9 bases between. The CDR3 spans 13 residues. The CDR3 region is CSAIPGTYNEQFF. In nucleotides, the CDR3 is TGCAGTGCTATACCCGGAACCTACAATGAGCAGTTCTTC.

The chain combines TRBV4-3 with TRBJ1-4, with 7 positions matching TRBD1. CDR3 length: 15 amino acids. V shed 0 bases and J 8 bases; nucleotides not matched to a gene: 6. Germline values: CDR1 LGHNA, CDR2 YSLEER. The CDR3, as DNA: TGCGCCAGCAGCCAAGAAACCAGGGGGAACGAAAAACTGTTTTTT. This sequence encodes CASSQETRGNEKLFF.

The chain uses TRBV20-1 and TRBJ2-7, with 16 bases that match TRBD2. The V and J ends lost 3 bases and 7 bases, in that order; junction bases with no gene match: 9. Germline CDR1 is DFQATT and CDR2 is SNEGSKA (reference sequence). The CDR3 covers 16 residues. The CDR3 DNA follows: TGCAGTGCTAGCGGGACTAGCGGGAGGGGACTGAGGGAGCAGTACTTC. Translation: CSASGTSGRGLREQYF.

The J gene is TRBJ2-7, the V gene TRBV20-1; TRBD2 matches at 8 bases. This CDR3 contains 16 residues. CDR1 and CDR2 (germline): DFQATT, SNEGSKA (reference sequence). Trimming took 0 bases from V and 0 from J; bases not matched to a gene: 7. The CDR3: CSARDGGRGDSYEQYF. For the CDR3, the DNA is TGCAGTGCTAGAGATGGAGGGCGGGGGGACTCCTACGAGCAGTACTTC.

The gene calls are TRBV20-1 and TRBJ2-5, with D possibly TRBD1 on 6 matching bases. With 2 bases removed from V and 2 bases from J, the gap between germline ends came to 6 bases. The CDR3 has 12 residues. Germline values: CDR1 DFQATT, CDR2 SNEGSKA (reference sequence). As DNA, the CDR3 is TGCAGTGCTAGACAGGGGCAAGAGACCCAGTACTTC. This translates into CSARQGQETQYF.

This clonotype showed up just a few times. This chain links TRBV20-1 with TRBJ2-1; 9 bases align to TRBD1. The CDR3 contains 16 residues. The trim removed 1 base at V and 7 bases at J, leaving 11 bases unmatched. Germline CDR1 DFQATT, CDR2 SNEGSKA (reference sequence). CDR3 nucleotides: TGCAGTGCTAGAGCACCCGACAGGGGGGTGTGGAATGAGCAGTTCTTC. Its translation is CSARAPDRGVWNEQFF.

V is TRBV5-1 and J is TRBJ2-5; D ambiguous. The CDR3 runs 16 residues. In germline, CDR1 is SGHRS, CDR2 YFSETQ. The V end was cut by 4 bases, the J end by 1 base, with 17 bases between. The CDR3 DNA is TGCGCCAGCAGCCCCCCTCAGGCGAAGTCCCAAGAGACCCAGTACTTC. It yields the protein CASSPPQAKSQETQYF.

In this sample, this clonotype turned up many times. The chain carries TRBV7-2 and TRBJ2-7; possibly TRBD1 for D (6 bases). The germline V gene encodes CDR1 SGHTA and CDR2 FQGNSA. Trimming shortened V by 3 bases and J by 3 bases, and 9 bases separated the two germline ends. CDR3 length equals 13 residues. The CDR3 region is CASSFRQDYEQYF. In DNA, the CDR3 is TGTGCCAGCAGCTTCCGACAGGACTACGAGCAGTACTTC.

The rearrangement links TRBV18 to TRBJ1-6, with D perhaps TRBD1 (6 bases). V gave up 5 bases and J gave up 6 bases, with 11 bases separating them. Germline CDR1 KGHSH, CDR2 LQKENI. The CDR3 runs 14 residues. The CDR3 region has the DNA TGTGCCAGCTCATCCGGACAGACTAATTCACCCCTCCACTTT. Translation: CASSSGQTNSPLHF.

CDR3 nucleotide sequence: TGTGCCAGTAGTATAAACCCAGTGTCGAGCAATGAGCAGTTCTTC. Protein sequence: CASSINPVSSNEQFF. The J gene is TRBJ2-1, the V gene TRBV19, with D unresolved. The CDR3 is made up of 15 amino acids. The germline gives CDR1 LNHDA, CDR2 SQIVND (reference sequence). Trimming pared 2 bases from V and 6 bases from J, leaving 14 bases between.

The rearrangement uses TRBV10-3 and TRBJ2-7; TRBD2 aligns across 12 bases. The CDR3 has 14 residues. The germline V gene has CDR1 ENHRY and CDR2 SYGVKD. With V trimmed by 7 bases and J by 5 bases, 6 bases remained unmatched. The chain's CDR3 is CAITRTSGMNEQYF. The CDR3 nucleotides are TGTGCCATCACACGGACTAGCGGGATGAACGAGCAGTACTTC.

Remarks on this clonotype: At one boundary the junction diverges from the germline segment, which might be a read error. The chain couples TRBV20-1 to TRBJ1-5; D unclear. Germline CDR1 and CDR2: DFQATT and SNEGSKA (reference sequence). The CDR3 is made up of 13 amino acids. The CDR3 coding sequence is TGCAGTGCTGAATCGAATAGCAATCAGCCCCATCATTTT. Protein product: CSAESNSNQPHHF.

There are a few counts of this clonotype. DNA of the CDR3: TGCAGCGTTGCGGGCAAGAGAAACACTGAAGCTTTCTTT. This encodes CSVAGKRNTEAFF. The chain has TRBV29-1 and TRBJ1-1; D is ambiguous. Germline CDR1 is SQVTM and CDR2 is ANQGSEA. V was pared by 4 bases and J by 2 bases, with 11 bases between. CDR3 size: 13 residues.